These T cell receptor beta chains were read from a single sample in a study of blood T cell repertoires in COVID-19. Measured with immunoSEQ multiplex PCR; TCRdb has only the in-frame clones, and not every one. The sample shows about 320,000 clones, 85% of them seen only once. The sample consisted of PBMCs or T cells enriched from blood (not recorded which). The source of these receptors is a woman aged 25 to 39 who had been exposed to COVID-19. Both conserved end residues are part of each CDR3. The order of the fields is V gene, J gene, clone size, D gene, CDR3 protein, CDR3 DNA. A D gene is named only where the DNA matches it firmly. Some rows have no size entry. The others give once, few or many, or a class for an expanded clone.

>TRBV7-3|TRBJ2-3|.|.
CASSRHRLETDTQYF
TGTGCCAGCAGCCGGCACCGACTGGAAACAGATACGCAGTATTTT
>TRBV28|TRBJ2-7|.|.
CASSPASGATYEQYF
TGTGCCAGCAGTCCCGCTTCGGGAGCAACCTACGAGCAGTACTTC
>TRBV5-1|TRBJ1-2|.|.
CASSPGLLRGYTF
TGCGCCAGCAGCCCGGGACTTTTACGCGGCTACACCTTC
>TRBV2|TRBJ1-5|.|TRBD1
CASIPDRGLNQPQHF
TGTGCCAGCATTCCGGACAGGGGGTTGAATCAGCCCCAGCATTTT
>TRBV29-1|TRBJ1-4|.|.
CSVEFFQTEISGKLFF
TGCAGCGTTGAATTTTTCCAGACAGAAATTAGTGGAAAACTGTTTTTT
>TRBV5-1|TRBJ2-7|.|.
CASSLAAGQGVYEQYF
TGCGCCAGCAGCTTGGCCGCTGGACAAGGGGTCTACGAGCAGTACTTC
>TRBV7-3|TRBJ2-2|.|TRBD2
CASSLTVSGRTGELFF
TGTGCCAGCAGCTTAACTGTTAGCGGGAGGACCGGGGAGCTGTTTTTT
>TRBV7-9|TRBJ1-2|few|TRBD1
CASSLGDRRNYGYTF
TGTGCCAGCAGCCTAGGGGACAGGCGGAACTATGGCTACACCTTC
>TRBV5-1|TRBJ2-7|.|TRBD1
CASSLGLTGVTRVYEQYF
TGCGCCAGCAGCTTAGGGTTGACAGGGGTCACAAGAGTCTACGAGCAGTACTTC
>TRBV19|TRBJ1-2|.|.
CASSFQVGPYGYTF
TGTGCCAGTAGTTTTCAGGTGGGCCCTTATGGCTACACCTTC
>TRBV18|TRBJ2-7|.|TRBD2
CASSPPSVGGFTYEQYF
TGTGCCAGCTCACCACCTAGCGTGGGGGGGTTTACCTACGAGCAGTACTTC
>TRBV4-2|TRBJ2-7|.|.
CASSPPVLHFF
TGTGCCAGCAGCCCGCCAGTCCTCCATTTCTTC
>TRBV9|TRBJ1-3|.|.
CASNTGSAGNTIYF
TGTGCCAGCAATACAGGGTCGGCAGGAAACACCATATATTTT
>TRBV21-1|TRBJ1-3|.|.
CASSKGQGSNNIYF
TGTGCCAGCAGCAAAGGGCAGGGAAGTAACAACATATATTTT
>TRBV28|TRBJ2-2|.|.
CASPPNIGLAGPNTGELFF
TGTGCCAGCCCTCCTAATATTGGTTTGGCAGGGCCGAACACCGGGGAGCTGTTTTTT
>TRBV2|TRBJ1-1|.|.
CASRLEGNTEAFF
TGTGCCAGCAGGCTAGAGGGGAACACTGAAGCTTTCTTT
>TRBV28|TRBJ1-6|.|.
CASSLRPPLHF
TGTGCCAGCAGTTTACGTCCACCCCTCCACTTT
>TRBV4-1|TRBJ2-3|.|TRBD2
CASRRAGGGMFTQYF
TGCGCCAGCCGGCGGGCGGGAGGGGGTATGTTCACGCAGTATTTT
>TRBV7-3|TRBJ2-1|.|TRBD2
CASSLHGGDYNEQFF
TGTGCCAGCAGCTTACACGGGGGGGACTACAATGAGCAGTTCTTC
>TRBV28|TRBJ1-6|.|.
CASSFLDSRNSPLHF
TGTGCCAGCAGTTTTCTAGATAGCCGTAATTCACCCCTCCACTTT
>TRBV6-5|TRBJ1-2|.|TRBD1
CASSYFRDRDNYGYTF
TGTGCCAGCAGTTACTTCCGGGACAGGGATAACTATGGCTACACCTTC
>TRBV2|TRBJ2-5|.|.
CASSPGFEETQYF
TGTGCCAGCAGCCCGGGGTTCGAAGAGACCCAGTACTTC
>TRBV6-1|TRBJ2-3|.|.
CASSAGESSVDTQYF
TGTGCCAGCAGTGCCGGGGAGTCCTCTGTTGATACGCAGTATTTT
>TRBV6-5|TRBJ1-2|few|.
CASSLGSRLVDGYTF
TGTGCCAGCAGCCTCGGCTCACGACTCGTCGATGGCTACACCTTC